This record concerns one T cell receptor (beta chain) sequence. Antigen: not known. Distinct nucleotide sequences in the sample also encode this CDR3. These data come from a study of shared clonotypes between healthy human individuals. Study in general: Three CD4 naive, three CD4 memory, two CD8 naive and one CD8 memory plate were used per donor.

The V gene's germline CDR1 is SEHNR and CDR2 FQNEAQ (reference sequence). The CDR3 has 12 residues. Trimming shortened V by 4 bases and J by 2 bases, and 5 bases separated the two germline ends. Study results and limitations: In a handful of donors, about 5% of naive CD4 clonotypes appeared in common. Limitation of the genetic and exposure-history diversity represented came from the few donors.

Here immunoSEQ multiplex PCR was the method, and the copy in TCRdb shows in-frame clones only, minus some. The sample carries 2 million to 2.5 million clones, 92% recorded once. This receptor was taken from a man aged 18 to 30 in good health. Some clones in this sample may be carry-over from other donors' samples. The chain combines TRBV7-9 with TRBJ1-2; D not resolved. The sample taken for sequencing was naive CD4+ T cells from PBMCs. Subset specified: CD45RA+ positively selected. CDR3 sequence reads: CASSYENYGYTF. As DNA, the CDR3 is TGTGCCAGCAGCTATGAAAACTATGGCTACACCTTC.